This TCR beta chain was recorded in a study of regulatory T cells in long-lasting Graves disease. Study-wide results and limits: Persistent disease favored TRBV28, TRBJ1-2 and TRBJ2-5.

Per the germline V gene, CDR1 is MDHEN and CDR2 is SYDVKM. The V gene lost 6 bases and the J gene lost 7 bases, with 15 bases spanning the gap. CDR3 length: 13 residues. Time point of the sample: newly diagnosed GD, antithyroid drugs for less than 3 months. Generation of the TCR library employed RNA extracted from PBMCs. Arm-PCR of CDR3 regions and iRepertoire HTBI primers were the basis on which TCR beta libraries were built. MiXCR, applied by TCRdb to the multiplex PCR reads, yields one record per CDR3 protein. This sample has 300,000 to 400,000 distinct CDR3 sequences; 16% occur once, and the top ten carry roughly 29%. This clonotype was recorded at least ten times. Its target is not known. This sample also belongs to another study, concerning T cells in Graves' hyperthyroidism and ophthalmopathy.

The starting material was peripheral blood mononuclear cells (PBMCs), obtained at new diagnosis, from a patient treated with antithyroid drugs. V gene TRBV28 combines with J gene TRBJ1-1, with D perhaps TRBD1 (6 bases). The clonotype originates from a man aged 35-49 years with Graves disease. The DNA of the CDR3 is TGTGCCAGCAGCTCCAACAGGGCCAATGAAGCTTTCTTT. Translated: CASSSNRANEAFF. The whole variable domain, remainder taken from reference TRBV28 and TRBJ1-1, is DVKVTQSSRYLVKRTGEKVFLECVQDMDHENMFWYRQDPGLGLRLIYFSYDVKMKEKGDIPEGYSVSREKKERFSLILESASTNQTSMYLCASSSNRANEAFFGQGTRLTVV.